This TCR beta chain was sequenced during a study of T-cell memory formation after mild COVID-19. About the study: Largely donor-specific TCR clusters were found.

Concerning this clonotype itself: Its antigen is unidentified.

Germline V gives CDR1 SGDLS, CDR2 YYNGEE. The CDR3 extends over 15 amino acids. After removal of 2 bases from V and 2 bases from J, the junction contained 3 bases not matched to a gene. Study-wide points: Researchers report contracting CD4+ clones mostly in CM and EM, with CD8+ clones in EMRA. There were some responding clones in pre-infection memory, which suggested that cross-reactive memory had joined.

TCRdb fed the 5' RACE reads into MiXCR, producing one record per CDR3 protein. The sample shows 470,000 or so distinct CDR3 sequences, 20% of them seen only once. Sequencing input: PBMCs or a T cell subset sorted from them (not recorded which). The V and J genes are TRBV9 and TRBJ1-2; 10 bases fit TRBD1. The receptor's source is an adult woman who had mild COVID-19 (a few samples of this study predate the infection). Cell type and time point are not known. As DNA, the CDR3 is TGTGCCAGCAGCGTGGGACAGGGGTCGAACTATGGCTACACCTTC. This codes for CASSVGQGSNYGYTF.